These 30 T cell receptor beta chains were all obtained from the same sample, sequenced in a study of T-cell memory formation after mild COVID-19. From the 5' RACE reads, TCRdb called clonotypes with MiXCR, one entry per CDR3 protein. This sample has roughly 100,000 distinct CDR3 sequences, with approximately 13% found just once. The sample was PBMCs or a T cell subset sorted from them (not recorded which). These receptor sequences come from an adult woman who had mild COVID-19 (a few samples of this study predate the infection). Cell type and time point are not known.

V is TRBV14 and J is TRBJ1-2; 9 bases are shared with TRBD1. The germline V gene encodes CDR1 SGHDN and CDR2 FVKESK. V gave up 2 bases and J gave up 3 bases; unmatched junction bases: 1. The CDR3 spans 14 residues. The CDR3 DNA follows: TGTGCCAGCAGCCAACGGACAGGGGACTATGGCTACACCTTC. It codes for CASSQRTGDYGYTF.

The V and J genes are TRBV2 and TRBJ1-5; 9 bases are shared with TRBD1. There are 15 residues in the CDR3. The germline V gene encodes CDR1 SNHLY and CDR2 FYNNEI. With V trimmed by 6 bases and J by 3 bases, 6 bases remained unmatched. CDR3 coding DNA: TGTGCCAGCAGAGGGACAGGGAATCACAATCAGCCCCAGCATTTT. Translating it yields CASRGTGNHNQPQHF.

The rearrangement links TRBV7-9 to TRBJ1-2; D is unresolved. V gave up 1 base and J gave up 0 bases, with 9 bases separating them. Germline CDR1 is SEHNR and CDR2 is FQNEAQ (reference sequence). The CDR3 has 15 amino acids. CDR3 coding DNA: TGTGCCAGCAGCTTAGTGACGGTAGCTAACTATGGCTACACCTTC. Its translation: CASSLVTVANYGYTF.

A few counts support this clonotype. This rearrangement joins TRBV5-1 to TRBJ2-1; D perhaps matches TRBD1 (6 bases). V lost 4 bases, J lost 6 bases, and 20 bases lay in between. The CDR3 totals 16 residues. Germline values: CDR1 SGHRS, CDR2 YFSETQ. The CDR3 spells CASSSQPLLQGNEQFF. The CDR3 DNA follows: TGCGCCAGCAGCAGCCAGCCGCTCCTACAGGGCAATGAGCAGTTCTTC.

In its sample, this clonotype was seen a few times. The CDR3 here is CASSQADRGDEQFF. CDR3 in DNA: TGTGCCAGCAGCCAAGCGGACAGGGGTGATGAGCAGTTCTTC. The genes are TRBV4-2 and TRBJ2-1; TRBD1 matches at 9 bases. The CDR3 is 14 residues long. Germline values: CDR1 LGHNA, CDR2 YNFKEQ. Trimming at V came to 1 base and at J to 8 bases, leaving 3 bases not matched to a gene.

The chain combines TRBV11-2 with TRBJ2-1; the D gene could be TRBD1 or TRBD2 (6 bases each). Looked up from germline, CDR1 is SGHAT and CDR2 is FQNNGV. The CDR3 runs to 15 residues. Trimming cost V 5 bases and J 4 bases, with 15 bases left between them. The CDR3 here is CASSQGGSLYNEQFF. CDR3 coding DNA: TGTGCCAGCAGCCAAGGGGGGAGTCTTTACAATGAGCAGTTCTTC.

This clonotype has at least ten counts. This chain links TRBV7-7 with TRBJ2-5; 8 bases match TRBD1. The CDR3 extends over 11 amino acids. Germline-derived CDR1 and CDR2 are SSHAT and FNYEAQ (reference sequence). With V trimmed by 10 bases and J by 7 bases, 5 bases remained unmatched. The CDR3 is CAIKDRGTQYF. In DNA, the CDR3 is TGTGCCATTAAAGACAGGGGGACCCAGTACTTC.

V usage is TRBV20-1 and J usage is TRBJ2-1, with D maybe TRBD1 (5 bases). The CDR3 runs to 12 residues. V was pared by 5 bases and J by 4 bases, with 9 bases between. CDR1 and CDR2 from the germline V gene are DFQATT and SNEGSKA (reference sequence). CDR3 DNA sequence: TGCAGTGCTGTGGGGCTTTACAATGAGCAGTTCTTC. Its protein is CSAVGLYNEQFF.

V gene TRBV12-3 or TRBV12-4 combines with J gene TRBJ2-7; TRBD1 is a possible D gene (7 bases). Trimming took off 7 bases at V and 6 bases at J, with 19 bases between the two ends. This CDR3 contains 14 residues. The CDR3: CASNPPGGGGEQYF. Here the CDR3 DNA reads TGTGCCAGCAACCCCCCAGGGGGAGGCGGCGAGCAGTACTTC.

The chain combines TRBV12-3 or TRBV12-4 with TRBJ2-3; 9 nucleotides align to TRBD2. V trimming: 3 bases; J trimming: 3 bases; junction bases outside the gene matches: 1. This CDR3 spans 14 amino acids. The CDR3 is CASSLLAGTDTQYF. CDR3 bases: TGTGCCAGCAGTTTGCTAGCGGGAACAGATACGCAGTATTTT.

This clonotype was picked up a small number of times. This chain connects TRBV19 to TRBJ2-3; D is unresolved. The CDR3 length is 17 residues. Germline V gene sequence: CDR1 LNHDA, CDR2 SQIVND (reference sequence). Trimming cost V 6 bases and J 6 bases, with 25 bases left between them. This CDR3 reads CASRPPATSPSSDTQYF. CDR3 nucleotide sequence: TGTGCCAGTAGACCACCGGCCACTTCCCCTTCGTCCGATACGCAGTATTTT.

The rearrangement joins TRBV19 to TRBJ2-3; D is unclear. V shed 3 bases and J shed 0 bases, with 7 bases lying between them. This CDR3 spans 14 amino acids. Germline V gives CDR1 LNHDA, CDR2 SQIVND (reference sequence). CDR3 DNA: TGTGCCAGTAGTATGGCGGTTAGCACAGATACGCAGTATTTT. Translating gives CASSMAVSTDTQYF.

The chain combines TRBV23-1 with TRBJ2-2; 9 nucleotides line up with TRBD2. TRBV23-1 is classed as an ORF, of uncertain function. The CDR3 totals 17 residues. After removal of 4 bases from V and 5 bases from J, the junction contained 11 bases not matched to a gene. The CDR3: CASSPSGTQKGTGELFF. The CDR3, as DNA: TGCGCCAGCAGTCCTAGCGGGACCCAGAAGGGGACCGGGGAGCTGTTTTTT.

At least ten counts were recorded for this clonotype. The chain uses TRBV4-1 and TRBJ2-7; no clear D gene. The length of the CDR3 is 15 residues. Germline V lookup: CDR1 MGHRA, CDR2 YSYEKL. Trimming removed 2 bases from V and 0 bases from J, with 11 bases in between. DNA for the CDR3: TGCGCCAGCAGCCAAAAACACCTCAGCTCCTACGAGCAGTACTTC. It codes for CASSQKHLSSYEQYF.

The rearrangement links TRBV29-1 to TRBJ2-1, with D possibly being TRBD2 (6 bases). Germline CDR1 and CDR2: SQVTM and ANQGSEA. V was pared by 3 bases and J by 9 bases, with 18 bases between. The CDR3 runs 14 residues. In nucleotides, the CDR3 is TGCAGCGTTGATACTAGCTCATTTTCGAGTGAGCAGTTCTTC. Its protein product is CSVDTSSFSSEQFF.

The chain is built from TRBV6-2 or TRBV6-3 and TRBJ2-7; 10 bases match TRBD2. Trimming took 8 bases from V and 1 from J; bases not matched to a gene: 5. Germline V CDR1 and CDR2: MNHEY, SVGEGT. The CDR3 contains 14 residues. DNA for the CDR3: TGTGCCAGCGGGATAGCGGGAGGATCCTACGAGCAGTACTTC. This encodes CASGIAGGSYEQYF.

The genes are TRBV9 and TRBJ2-1, with D possibly called TRBD1 or TRBD2 (5 bases each). The CDR3 extends over 13 amino acids. The V and J ends lost 3 bases and 8 bases respectively, with 12 bases between them. Germline CDR1 SGDLS, CDR2 YYNGEE. CDR3: CASSAGGYDEQFF. CDR3 sequence (DNA): TGTGCCAGCAGCGCTGGGGGATATGATGAGCAGTTCTTC.

V gene TRBV9 combines with J gene TRBJ2-3; a possible D gene is TRBD2 (5 bases). Per the germline V gene, CDR1 is SGDLS and CDR2 is YYNGEE. The CDR3 is 16 residues long. The V end was cut by 4 bases, the J end by 2 bases, with 17 bases between. This CDR3 is CASSTRGGLSTDTQYF. The CDR3 bases are TGTGCCAGCAGCACGAGAGGAGGACTCTCCACAGATACGCAGTATTTT.

This clonotype turned up a few times. This chain links TRBV9 with TRBJ2-1; 8 bases match TRBD2. Trimming removed 4 bases from V and 9 bases from J; junction bases left unmatched: 12. The CDR3 is made up of 15 amino acids. CDR1 is SGDLS, CDR2 YYNGEE, per germline. CDR3 bases: TGTGCCAGCAGCATTGGACTAGCCGGAGGAGGTGAGCAGTTCTTC. Translating it yields CASSIGLAGGGEQFF.

There are a few counts of this clonotype. This CDR3 reads CAIKDREGTEAFF. The CDR3 region has the DNA TGTGCCATCAAAGACAGGGAGGGCACTGAAGCTTTCTTT. The V gene is TRBV10-3, the J gene TRBJ1-1; 7 nucleotides match TRBD1. The V segment lost 7 bases and the J segment 4 bases; nucleotides outside the gene matches: 6. CDR1 and CDR2 from the germline V gene are ENHRY and SYGVKD. This CDR3 contains 13 residues.

The CDR3 region has the DNA TGTGCCAGCAGCCAAAATTTCGGTGTGGAAGATACGCAGTATTTT. Translation: CASSQNFGVEDTQYF. This chain uses TRBV14 with TRBJ2-3, with no clear D. CDR1 is SGHDN, CDR2 FVKESK, per germline. The CDR3 runs to 15 residues. Trimming took 2 bases from V and 5 from J, leaving 14 bases between them. The variable domain in full, completed from reference TRBV14 and TRBJ2-3, reads EAGVTQFPSHSVIEKGQTVTLRCDPISGHDNLYWYRRVMGKEIKFLLHFVKESKQDESGMPNNRFLAERTGGTYSTLKVQPAELEDSGVYFCASSQNFGVEDTQYFGPGTRLTVL.

CDR3 in amino acids: CASSYTPGVHYNEQFF. CDR3 sequence (DNA): TGTGCCAGCAGTTACACCCCGGGAGTACACTACAATGAGCAGTTCTTC. This chain connects TRBV6-2 or TRBV6-3 to TRBJ2-1; perhaps TRBD2 as D (6 bases). V was cut by 2 bases and J by 3 bases, with 14 bases left in between. Germline V lookup: CDR1 MNHEY, CDR2 SVGEGT. This CDR3 region has 16 residues.

The gene calls are TRBV7-8 and TRBJ2-7, with a tentative D call TRBD2 (5 bases). The ends were cut back, 5 bases at V and 3 bases at J, with 17 bases in the middle. This CDR3 comprises 15 residues. Germline V gene lookup returns CDR1 SGHVS and CDR2 FQNEAQ. For the CDR3, the DNA is TGTGCCAGCAGCCTACTCCATCCGGGATTCTACGAGCAGTACTTC. It specifies CASSLLHPGFYEQYF.

This clonotype was seen only once. The chain has TRBV14 and TRBJ2-7, with 7 bases aligning to TRBD1. Germline CDR1 reads SGHDN; CDR2 reads FVKESK. CDR3 length equals 15 residues. J gave up 3 bases and V 4 bases, and 9 bases lay outside the gene matches. CDR3 nucleotides: TGTGCCAGCAGCCCTTATCACGGGACAGACTACGAGCAGTACTTC. This encodes CASSPYHGTDYEQYF.

This clonotype was found a few times. This sequence joins TRBV6-5 and TRBJ1-5; no firm D call. CDR3 length: 13 amino acids. In germline, CDR1 is MNHEY, CDR2 SVGAGI. The ends were cut back, 0 bases at V and 6 bases at J, with 6 bases in the middle. The CDR3, as DNA: TGTGCCAGCAGTTACTCGGAATCTCAGCCCCAGCATTTT. Protein sequence: CASSYSESQPQHF.

This clonotype occurred many times. The chain is built from TRBV5-5 and TRBJ1-2; D uncertain. CDR3 length: 16 residues. V dropped 1 base and J dropped 7 bases, with 20 bases sitting between them. The germline CDR1 and CDR2 sequences are SGHKS and YYEKEE (reference sequence). The DNA of the CDR3 is TGTGCCAGCAGCTTGAAGGTCCCCGCGACACGGGGTGGCTACACCTTC. Translation: CASSLKVPATRGGYTF.

J is TRBJ2-2 and V is TRBV5-1; 15 bases map to TRBD2. The CDR3 is 19 residues long. The V gene's germline CDR1 is SGHRS and CDR2 YFSETQ. V lost 2 bases to trimming and J lost 5 bases; unmatched junction nucleotides: 10. CDR3 sequence (DNA): TGCGCCAGCAGCTTCCCTGGACTAGCGGGGGGGCCGTTGACCGGGGAGCTGTTTTTT. Translated, it gives CASSFPGLAGGPLTGELFF.

The chain uses TRBV24-1 and TRBJ2-1; D perhaps matches TRBD1 (5 bases). CDR1 KGHDR and CDR2 SFDVKD come from the germline V gene. The CDR3 extends over 14 amino acids. V shed 0 bases and J shed 8 bases, with 10 bases lying between them. The CDR3: CATSDLNRFDEQFF. For the CDR3, the DNA is TGTGCCACCAGTGATTTGAACAGGTTCGATGAGCAGTTCTTC.

This clonotype turned up a few times. The V gene is TRBV4-2, the J gene TRBJ2-1; D is perhaps TRBD2 (6 bases). This CDR3 is 12 amino acids long. Germline CDR1 is LGHNA and CDR2 is YNFKEQ. V lost 6 bases, J lost 3 bases, and 6 bases lay in between. The CDR3 loop reads CASRTSYNEQFF. Here the CDR3 DNA reads TGTGCCAGCAGGACTAGCTACAATGAGCAGTTCTTC.

The chain is built from TRBV7-2 and TRBJ2-7; a possible D gene is TRBD2 (7 bases). V was trimmed by 5 bases and J by 5 bases, leaving 16 bases between them. The CDR3 length is 14 residues. Per germline, CDR1 SGHTA and CDR2 FQGNSA. The CDR3 is CASSPSQGRDEQYF. In DNA form, the CDR3 reads TGTGCCAGCAGCCCAAGTCAGGGGAGGGACGAGCAGTACTTC.